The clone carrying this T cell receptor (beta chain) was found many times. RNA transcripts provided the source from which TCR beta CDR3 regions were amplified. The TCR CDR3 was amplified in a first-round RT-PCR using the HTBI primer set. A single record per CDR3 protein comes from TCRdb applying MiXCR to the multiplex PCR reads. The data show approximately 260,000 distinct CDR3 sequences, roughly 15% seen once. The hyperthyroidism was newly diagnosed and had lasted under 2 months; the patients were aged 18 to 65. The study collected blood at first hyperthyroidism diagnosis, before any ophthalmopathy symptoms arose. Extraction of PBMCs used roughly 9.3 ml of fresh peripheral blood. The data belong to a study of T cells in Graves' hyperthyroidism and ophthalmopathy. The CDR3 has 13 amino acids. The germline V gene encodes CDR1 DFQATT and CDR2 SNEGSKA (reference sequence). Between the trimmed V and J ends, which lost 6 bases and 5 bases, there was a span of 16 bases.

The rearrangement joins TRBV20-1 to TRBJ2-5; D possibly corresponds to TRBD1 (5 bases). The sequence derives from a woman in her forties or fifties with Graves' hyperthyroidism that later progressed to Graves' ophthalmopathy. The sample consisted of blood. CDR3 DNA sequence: TGCAGTGCCGCACAGGCCCGGGTGGAGACCCAGTACTTC. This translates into CSAAQARVETQYF.